The 14 T cell receptor beta chains reported below all come from one sample, sequenced in a study of identical twins (dated by TCRdb to between 2015 and 2016). The library was made by 5' RACE. The sequencing machine was an Illumina HiSeq 2000. Clones were called with MiXCR by TCRdb after fastp trimmed the public reads at Q25, and only in-frame beta chains were retained. Duplicate CDR3 protein sequences are folded into a single record with the most common DNA and genes. The sample includes approximately 500,000 distinct CDR3 sequences, with approximately 16% observed a single time. The ten biggest clones cover about 0.47% of the sample. The sample was also linked to a second study, of yellow fever vaccine responses in identical twins.

The sample comprised CD4+ T cells sorted from blood. All receptors come from a woman aged 18 to 35 in good health.

The chain links TRBV20-1 to TRBJ2-4; the match to TRBD2 covers 7 bases. The CDR3 length is 16 residues. In germline, CDR1 is DFQATT, CDR2 SNEGSKA (reference sequence). Trimming cost V 0 bases and J 3 bases; bases outside gene matches: 8. The CDR3: CSARDPWGGVKNIQYF. In nucleotides, the CDR3 is TGCAGTGCTAGAGATCCGTGGGGGGGTGTCAAAAACATTCAGTACTTC.

The genes are TRBV11-2 and TRBJ2-7, with 8 positions matching TRBD1. Germline trimming cut 5 bases from V and 5 bases from J; bases unmatched to any gene: 11. CDR3 length: 15 residues. The germline CDR1 and CDR2 sequences are SGHAT and FQNNGV. DNA of the CDR3: TGTGCCAGCAGCCACTCTGGACAGGGTTTCAACGAGCAGTACTTC. Protein product: CASSHSGQGFNEQYF.

This clonotype was seen a handful of times. V is TRBV15 and J is TRBJ2-3; 9 bases agree with TRBD2. Trimming at V came to 5 bases and at J to 5 bases, leaving 14 bases not matched to a gene. The CDR3 consists of 17 residues. CDR1 LNHNV and CDR2 YYDKDF come from the germline V gene (reference sequence). The CDR3 DNA is TGTGCCACCAGCCAAAATCGAGGCGGGAGGGCCGGAGATACGCAGTATTTT. Protein sequence: CATSQNRGGRAGDTQYF.

The sample holds a few counts of this clonotype. The rearrangement uses TRBV10-3 and TRBJ2-5; perhaps TRBD1 as D (6 bases). V shed 3 bases and J shed 2 bases, with 16 bases lying between them. The CDR3 spans 16 residues. The germline V gene has CDR1 ENHRY and CDR2 SYGVKD. As DNA, the CDR3 is TGTGCCATCAGTGAAGGTCGTTTTGGGACACAAGAGACCCAGTACTTC. It codes for CAISEGRFGTQETQYF.

The V gene is TRBV29-1, the J gene TRBJ2-6, with 12 bases matching TRBD2. From germline, CDR1 is SQVTM and CDR2 ANQGSEA. The CDR3 covers 18 residues. V lost 6 bases and J lost 3; bases outside the gene matches: 12. DNA for the CDR3: TGCAGCGTCCTCCTGGCTAGCGGGAGGGTTCGTGGGGCCAACGTCCTGACTTTC. Encoded protein: CSVLLASGRVRGANVLTF.

CDR3 coding DNA: TGTGCCAGCAGCGTCGGGACAGGGGCGCTTACCTACGAGCAGTACTTC. This encodes CASSVGTGALTYEQYF. This chain joins TRBV7-9 and TRBJ2-7; TRBD1 agrees at 10 bases. From germline, CDR1 is SEHNR and CDR2 FQNEAQ (reference sequence). V dropped 5 bases and J dropped 2; count of bases not matched to a gene: 9. This CDR3 spans 16 amino acids.

There are a few counts of this clonotype. V is TRBV4-1 and J is TRBJ1-4, with unresolved D. CDR1 is MGHRA and CDR2 is YSYEKL in the germline V gene. CDR3 size: 15 residues. Trimming left V 1 base short and J 4 bases short, with 10 bases between. The CDR3 coding sequence is TGCGCCAGCAGCCAAGTCGGTCAGATTAATGAAAAACTGTTTTTT. It specifies CASSQVGQINEKLFF.

This clonotype occurred a few times. The V call is TRBV12-3 or TRBV12-4, the J call TRBJ1-6, with 7 bases fitting TRBD1. CDR3 length: 17 amino acids. With 6 bases clipped from V and 7 bases from J, the junction kept 15 bases outside the gene matches. CDR3 region: CASRGARGRVENSPLHF. CDR3 sequence (DNA): TGTGCCAGCAGGGGGGCGAGGGGGCGAGTGGAGAATTCACCCCTCCACTTT.

In DNA, the CDR3 is TGTGCCAGCAGCCAAGGGCGGGAGTACCCGCGGGAGACCCAGTACTTC. It translates to CASSQGREYPRETQYF. The chain employs TRBV14 and TRBJ2-5, with 7 bases that match TRBD2. The trim removed 1 base at V and 5 bases at J, leaving 10 bases unmatched. In germline, CDR1 is SGHDN, CDR2 FVKESK. The CDR3 sequence is 16 residues long.

In its sample, this clonotype was seen a few times. The chain joins TRBV5-6 to TRBJ1-1; possible D gene TRBD1, 5 bases. This CDR3 region has 14 residues. Germline V CDR1 and CDR2: SGHDT, YYEEEE. The V and J ends lost 4 bases and 1 base respectively, with 11 bases between them. CDR3 amino acids: CASSKGRQNTEAFF. CDR3 nucleotide sequence: TGTGCCAGCAGCAAGGGACGACAGAACACTGAAGCTTTCTTT.

Here the CDR3 reads CASSQRDRGSLGYTF. CDR3 DNA sequence: TGTGCCAGCAGCCAACGGGACAGGGGTAGCCTTGGCTACACCTTC. The chain recombines TRBV7-8 with TRBJ1-2, with TRBD1 matching over 10 bases. Germline lookup yields CDR1 SGHVS and CDR2 FQNEAQ. This CDR3 is built from 15 residues. V dropped 5 bases and J dropped 7; count of bases not matched to a gene: 10.

The J gene is TRBJ1-4, the V gene TRBV4-1; D uncertain. The length of the CDR3 is 14 residues. V was trimmed by 0 bases and J by 7 bases, leaving 9 bases between them. CDR1 is MGHRA, CDR2 YSYEKL, per germline. CDR3 bases: TGCGCCAGCAGCCAAGACGTTGGGGTTGAAAAACTGTTTTTT. It codes for CASSQDVGVEKLFF.

The J gene is TRBJ1-2, the V gene TRBV5-1; TRBD1 might be the D (6 bases). Trimming took off 4 bases at V and 5 bases at J, with 15 bases between the two ends. The V gene's germline CDR1 is SGHRS and CDR2 YFSETQ. This CDR3 has 14 residues. The CDR3 loop reads CASSRGADKYGYTF. The CDR3 DNA reads as TGCGCCAGCAGCAGGGGGGCCGACAAGTATGGCTACACCTTC. The complete variable domain, with remaining parts taken from reference TRBV5-1 and TRBJ1-2, reads KAGVTQTPRYLIKTRGQQVTLSCSPISGHRSVSWYQQTPGQGLQFLFEYFSETQRNKGNFPGRFSGRQFSNSRSEMNVSTLELGDSALYLCASSRGADKYGYTFGSGTRLTVV.

The V and J genes are TRBV7-7 and TRBJ2-1; TRBD2 matches 11 bases. Germline-derived CDR1 and CDR2 are SSHAT and FNYEAQ (reference sequence). The trim removed 4 bases at V and 5 bases at J, leaving 4 bases unmatched. CDR3 length: 15 residues. Written as DNA, the CDR3 is TGTGCCAGCAGCTCTACTAGCGGGGGTAACAATGAGCAGTTCTTC. It yields the protein CASSSTSGGNNEQFF.